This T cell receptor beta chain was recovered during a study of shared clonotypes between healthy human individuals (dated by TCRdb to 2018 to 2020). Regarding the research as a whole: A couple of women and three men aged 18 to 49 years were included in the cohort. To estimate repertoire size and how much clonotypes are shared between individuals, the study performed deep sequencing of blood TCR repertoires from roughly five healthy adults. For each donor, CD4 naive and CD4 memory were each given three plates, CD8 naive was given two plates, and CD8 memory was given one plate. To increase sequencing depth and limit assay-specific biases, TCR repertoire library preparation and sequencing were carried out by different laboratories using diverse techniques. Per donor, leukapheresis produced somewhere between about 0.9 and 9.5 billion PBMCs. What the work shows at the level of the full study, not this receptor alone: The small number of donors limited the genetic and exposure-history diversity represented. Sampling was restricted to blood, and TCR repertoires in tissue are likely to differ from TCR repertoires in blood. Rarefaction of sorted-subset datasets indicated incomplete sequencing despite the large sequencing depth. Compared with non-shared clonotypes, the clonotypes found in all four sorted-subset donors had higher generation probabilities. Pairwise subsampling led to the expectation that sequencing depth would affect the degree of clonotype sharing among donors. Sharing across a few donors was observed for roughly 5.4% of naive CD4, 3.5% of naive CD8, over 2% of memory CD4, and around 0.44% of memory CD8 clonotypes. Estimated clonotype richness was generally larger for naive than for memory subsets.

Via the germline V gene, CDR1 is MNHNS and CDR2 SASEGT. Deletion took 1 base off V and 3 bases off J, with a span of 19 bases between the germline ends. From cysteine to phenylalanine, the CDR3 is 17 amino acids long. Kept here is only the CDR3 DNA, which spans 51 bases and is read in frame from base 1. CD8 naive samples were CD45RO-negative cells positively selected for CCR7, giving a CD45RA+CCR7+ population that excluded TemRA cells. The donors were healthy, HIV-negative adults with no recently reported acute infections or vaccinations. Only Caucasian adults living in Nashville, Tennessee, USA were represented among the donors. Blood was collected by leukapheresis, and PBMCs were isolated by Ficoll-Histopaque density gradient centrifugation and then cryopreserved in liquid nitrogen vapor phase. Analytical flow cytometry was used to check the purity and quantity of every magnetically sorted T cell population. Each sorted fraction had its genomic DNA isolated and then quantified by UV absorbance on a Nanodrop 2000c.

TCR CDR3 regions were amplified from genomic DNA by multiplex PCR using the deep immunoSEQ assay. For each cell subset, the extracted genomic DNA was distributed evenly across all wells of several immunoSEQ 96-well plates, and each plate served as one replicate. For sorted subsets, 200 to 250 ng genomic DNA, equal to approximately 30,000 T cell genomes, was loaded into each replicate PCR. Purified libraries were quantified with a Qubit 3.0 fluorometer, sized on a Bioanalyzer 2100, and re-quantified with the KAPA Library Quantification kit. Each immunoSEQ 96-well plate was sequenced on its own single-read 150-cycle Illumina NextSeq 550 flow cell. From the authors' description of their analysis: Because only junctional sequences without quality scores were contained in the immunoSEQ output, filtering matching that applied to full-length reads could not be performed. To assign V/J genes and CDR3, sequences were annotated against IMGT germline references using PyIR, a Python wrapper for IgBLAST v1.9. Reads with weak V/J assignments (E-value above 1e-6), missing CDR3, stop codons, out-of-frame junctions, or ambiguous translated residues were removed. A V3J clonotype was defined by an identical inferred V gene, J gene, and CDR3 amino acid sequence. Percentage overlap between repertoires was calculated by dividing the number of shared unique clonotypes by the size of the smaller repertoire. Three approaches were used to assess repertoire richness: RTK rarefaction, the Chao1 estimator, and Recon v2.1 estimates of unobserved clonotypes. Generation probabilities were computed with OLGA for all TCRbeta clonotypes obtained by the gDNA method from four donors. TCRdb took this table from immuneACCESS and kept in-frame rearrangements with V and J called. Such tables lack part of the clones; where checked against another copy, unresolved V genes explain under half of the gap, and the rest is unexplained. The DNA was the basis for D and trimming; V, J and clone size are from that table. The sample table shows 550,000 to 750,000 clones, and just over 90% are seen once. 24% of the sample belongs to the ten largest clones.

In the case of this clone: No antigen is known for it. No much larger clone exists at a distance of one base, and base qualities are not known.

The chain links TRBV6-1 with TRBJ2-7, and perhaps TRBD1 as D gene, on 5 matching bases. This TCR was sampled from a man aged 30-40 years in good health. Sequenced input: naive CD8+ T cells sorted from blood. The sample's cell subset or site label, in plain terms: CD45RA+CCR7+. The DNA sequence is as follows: TGTGCCAGCAGTGAAGAAGGGGTCGGGTTGGATGACTACGAGCAGTACTTC. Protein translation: CASSEEGVGLDDYEQYF.